This T cell receptor (beta chain) was recorded in a study of blood T cell repertoires in COVID-19. Study background: COVID-19 samples from acute and convalescent phases originated in the United States, Italy and Spain. T cells, B-cell-depleted T cells, or PBMCs provided the cDNA or gDNA that served as material.

In the original processing: Nucleated cell counts were estimated from reference gene primer amplification. Produced via immunoSEQ multiplex PCR; TCRdb's table is partial and in-frame only. D and trimming were read from the DNA, whereas the V and J calls and clone size are those reported in that table. The sample contains approximately 500,000 clones, approximately 85% of which appear only once. Germline-derived CDR1 and CDR2 are MDHEN and SYDVKM. Trimming removed 3 bases at V and 13 bases at J, with 13 bases between. This CDR3 is 12 amino acids long. The rearrangement links TRBV28 to TRBJ2-1; weak D call: TRBD1 (5 bases). The receptor was derived from a human donor in a cohort sampled during active COVID-19. The sample taken for sequencing was peripheral blood. The CDR3 loop is CASSFSGIPQFF. As DNA, the CDR3 is TGTGCCAGCAGTTTTTCAGGGATCCCACAGTTCTTC.